This TCR beta chain originates from a study of control samples from healthy donors and cancer patients. The germline gives CDR1 SGHTA, CDR2 FQGNSA. Trimming removed 5 bases from V and 6 bases from J; junction bases left unmatched: 8. CDR3 length: 14 amino acids. Sequenced by immunoSEQ multiplex PCR; TCRdb stores in-frame clones only, minus some. The repertoire consists of about 180,000 clones, with roughly 92% occurring once and the leading ten covering approximately 1.4%. Sequencing was carried out using blood. V and J are TRBV7-2 and TRBJ2-7; 9 bases match TRBD1. The clonotype was recovered from a young man in good health. Here the CDR3 reads CASSTRTGAGEQYF. CDR3 in DNA: TGTGCCAGCAGCACACGGACAGGGGCGGGCGAGCAGTACTTC. The full variable domain, its missing parts supplied by reference TRBV7-2 and TRBJ2-7, is GAGVSQSPSNKVTEKGKDVELRCDPISGHTALYWYRQSLGQGLEFLIYFQGNSAPDKSGLPSDRFSAERTGGSVSTLTIQRTQQEDSAVYLCASSTRTGAGEQYFGPGTRLTVT.